This T cell receptor beta chain was sequenced in a study of regulatory T cells in long-lasting Graves disease. iRepertoire HTBI primers and Arm-PCR of CDR3 regions built TCR beta libraries. TCRdb re-called the multiplex PCR reads with MiXCR, one entry per CDR3 protein. Of more than 450,000 distinct CDR3 sequences in the sample, around 15% are singletons; the top ten hold more than 9%. Time point in this sample: newly diagnosed GD, antithyroid drugs for less than 3 months. PBMC-derived RNA was used for the TCR library. This clonotype was found a few times. Germline values: CDR1 SGHVS, CDR2 FQNEAQ. The CDR3 extends over 16 amino acids. V shed 4 bases, J shed 2 bases, and the junction held 6 bases outside the gene matches. The sample was also reused in another study, on T cells in Graves' hyperthyroidism and ophthalmopathy.

This specimen consisted of peripheral blood mononuclear cells (PBMCs), obtained at new diagnosis, from a patient treated with antithyroid drugs. This chain joins TRBV7-8 and TRBJ2-1; TRBD2 agrees at 9 bases. This TCR came from a man in his forties with Graves disease. This CDR3 is CASSWSQREAYNEQFF. CDR3 sequence (DNA): TGTGCCAGCAGCTGGTCCCAGCGGGAGGCCTACAATGAGCAGTTCTTC.